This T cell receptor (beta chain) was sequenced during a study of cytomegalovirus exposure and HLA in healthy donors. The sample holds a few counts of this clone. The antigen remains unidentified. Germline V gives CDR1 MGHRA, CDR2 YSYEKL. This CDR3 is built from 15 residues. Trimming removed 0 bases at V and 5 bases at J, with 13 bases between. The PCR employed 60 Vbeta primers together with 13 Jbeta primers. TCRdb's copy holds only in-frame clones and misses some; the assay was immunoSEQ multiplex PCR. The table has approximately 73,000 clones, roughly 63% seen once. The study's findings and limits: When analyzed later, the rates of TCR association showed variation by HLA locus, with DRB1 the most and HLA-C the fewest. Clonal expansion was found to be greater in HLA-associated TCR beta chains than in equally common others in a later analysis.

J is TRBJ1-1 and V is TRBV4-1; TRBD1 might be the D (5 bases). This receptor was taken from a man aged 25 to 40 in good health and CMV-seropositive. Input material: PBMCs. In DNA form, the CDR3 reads TGCGCCAGCAGCCAAGAGTTCCAGGGCGAAACTGAAGCTTTCTTT. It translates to CASSQEFQGETEAFF.